These 30 T cell receptor beta chains were sequenced from one sample in a study of monozygotic twins with inflammatory bowel disease. TCRdb reprocessed the 5' RACE reads, with one entry per CDR3 protein and no DNA. Its table records about 380,000 distinct CDR3 sequences. The sample taken for sequencing was blood. The receptor source for this set is a human donor with ulcerative colitis or Crohn's disease, or a healthy co-twin of an affected twin (not recorded which).

The rearrangement joins TRBV20-1 to TRBJ2-3; there is no DNA to check the TCRdb D call of TRBD1. The CDR3 extends over 16 amino acids. Germline CDR1 reads DFQATT; CDR2 reads SNEGSKA (reference sequence). CDR3 loop: CSARASRQVLQGTQYF.

The chain uses TRBV24-1 and TRBJ1-2; TCRdb returns TRBD1, unconfirmable since there is no DNA. Germline CDR1 is KGHDR and CDR2 is SFDVKD. CDR3 length: 16 residues. Here the CDR3 reads CATSDLGTGGNYGYTF.

This sequence joins TRBV5-1 and TRBJ1-2; as DNA is missing, the TRBD1 call by TCRdb cannot be tested. This CDR3 spans 14 amino acids. The germline CDR1 and CDR2 sequences are SGHRS and YFSETQ. The CDR3 region is CASSTGGVNYGYTF.

The chain joins TRBV25-1 to TRBJ2-7. The length of the CDR3 is 14 residues. Germline values: CDR1 MGHDK, CDR2 SYGVNS. This CDR3 is CASSDVGSRYEQYF.

The rearrangement uses TRBV3-1 and TRBJ1-1. The CDR3 covers 16 residues. Germline CDR1 reads LGHDT; CDR2 reads YNNKEL (reference sequence). CDR3 in amino acids: CASSKGRNRPNTEAFF.

This chain's CDR3 is CASSLDGQRGYDEQFF. This sequence joins TRBV11-3 and TRBJ2-1; the TCRdb call, TRBD2, lacks DNA for checking. The CDR3 sequence is 16 residues long. Per germline, CDR1 SGHNT and CDR2 YENEEA.

The chain links TRBV7-2 to TRBJ2-5; as DNA is missing, the TRBD2 call by TCRdb cannot be tested. The germline CDR1 and CDR2 sequences are SGHTA and FQGNSA. The CDR3 is made up of 13 amino acids. The CDR3 protein is CASSLGREGTQYF.

The chain uses TRBV7-8 and TRBJ2-4; checking the TCRdb D call of TRBD1 is not possible without DNA. CDR3 size: 14 residues. Germline V gene lookup returns CDR1 SGHVS and CDR2 FQNEAQ. Here the CDR3 reads CASRLGGEWDIQYF.

The chain is built from TRBV15 and TRBJ2-2; as DNA is missing, the TRBD1 call by TCRdb cannot be tested. Germline lookup yields CDR1 LNHNV and CDR2 YYDKDF (reference sequence). CDR3 length: 13 residues. CDR3 protein: CATSPAPFRELFF.

The chain joins TRBV18 to TRBJ1-5; the TCRdb call, TRBD1, lacks DNA for checking. Germline V lookup: CDR1 KGHSH, CDR2 LQKENI. The CDR3 sequence is 15 residues long. The CDR3 loop is CASSLSGRVGQPQHF. The complete variable domain, with remaining parts taken from reference TRBV18 and TRBJ1-5, reads NAGVMQNPRHLVRRRGQEARLRCSPMKGHSHVYWYRQLPEEGLKFMVYLQKENIIDESGMPKERFSAEFPKEGPSILRIQQVVRGDSAAYFCASSLSGRVGQPQHFGDGTRLSIL.

The chain links TRBV27 to TRBJ2-4; checking the TCRdb D call of TRBD1 is not possible without DNA. The CDR3 runs 17 residues. CDR1 and CDR2 (germline): MNHEY, SMNVEV (reference sequence). CDR3 protein: CASSSRADRAGKNIQYF.

The chain links TRBV20-1 to TRBJ2-2; TCRdb designates TRBD2, a call that cannot be tested without DNA. CDR3 length: 14 amino acids. Germline-derived CDR1 and CDR2 are DFQATT and SNEGSKA (reference sequence). This CDR3 reads CSARDGRGPGELFF.

The rearrangement links TRBV5-6 to TRBJ2-7; as DNA is missing, the TRBD1 call by TCRdb cannot be tested. Germline V gene data show CDR1 as SGHDT and CDR2 as YYEEEE. The length of the CDR3 is 16 residues. CDR3 sequence reads: CASSYGFPGQSYEQYF.

The chain joins TRBV12-3 or TRBV12-4 to TRBJ2-7; TCRdb returns TRBD2, unconfirmable since there is no DNA. CDR3 length: 17 residues. The CDR3 loop is CASSLDVRAGTNYEQYF.

V usage is TRBV7-8 and J usage is TRBJ1-2. Looked up from germline, CDR1 is SGHVS and CDR2 is FQNEAQ. CDR3 length: 14 residues. The CDR3: CASSPQVRNYGYTF.

The V and J genes are TRBV12-3 or TRBV12-4 and TRBJ1-2. The CDR3 extends over 14 amino acids. CDR3 sequence reads: CASSAGWGNYGYTF.

The chain is built from TRBV28 and TRBJ2-7. Germline lookup yields CDR1 MDHEN and CDR2 SYDVKM. This CDR3 contains 12 residues. CDR3 residues: CASSLSLSEQYF. Full variable domain (outside the CDR3, taken from reference TRBV28 and TRBJ2-7): DVKVTQSSRYLVKRTGEKVFLECVQDMDHENMFWYRQDPGLGLRLIYFSYDVKMKEKGDIPEGYSVSREKKERFSLILESASTNQTSMYLCASSLSLSEQYFGPGTRLTVT.

This sequence joins TRBV10-3 and TRBJ1-3; there is no DNA to check the TCRdb D call of TRBD1. This CDR3 has 14 amino acids. Germline assignment: CDR1 ENHRY and CDR2 SYGVKD. The CDR3 here is CAISERGPGNTIYF.

This chain links TRBV5-6 with TRBJ2-2; no DNA is available, so the TRBD1 call from TCRdb remains unchecked. The CDR3 totals 14 residues. The germline gives CDR1 SGHDT, CDR2 YYEEEE. This chain's CDR3 is CASSGTAYTGELFF.

V usage is TRBV28 and J usage is TRBJ2-7; TCRdb's D call, TRBD1, is unchecked because there is no DNA. CDR3 length equals 14 residues. The germline CDR1 and CDR2 sequences are MDHEN and SYDVKM. CDR3 loop: CASSDGGLTGEQYF.

The chain links TRBV18 to TRBJ2-5. Germline loops: CDR1 KGHSH, CDR2 LQKENI. The CDR3 loop spans 11 amino acids. CDR3 loop: CASSNGETQYF.

CDR3 region: CASSSGPVKGAQHF. The genes are TRBV9 and TRBJ1-5. This CDR3 region has 14 residues. CDR1 SGDLS and CDR2 YYNGEE come from the germline V gene.

The V call is TRBV20-1, the J call TRBJ2-2; TCRdb's assignment of TRBD1 cannot be checked, as there is no DNA. In germline, CDR1 is DFQATT, CDR2 SNEGSKA (reference sequence). The length of the CDR3 is 14 residues. The CDR3 loop reads CSASDRSFTGELFF.

V and J are TRBV5-6 and TRBJ2-1; TCRdb picks TRBD1, but there is no DNA to check that call. Looked up from germline, CDR1 is SGHDT and CDR2 is YYEEEE. This CDR3 comprises 17 residues. The CDR3 here is CASSSGSGGRVFGEQFF.

The chain combines TRBV5-1 with TRBJ2-3; the D call of TRBD2 rests on TCRdb alone, since no DNA is present to check it. Germline V lookup: CDR1 SGHRS, CDR2 YFSETQ. The CDR3 is 17 residues long. The CDR3 is CASSFGWTSGGTDTQYF.

The rearrangement uses TRBV7-2 and TRBJ2-1. This CDR3 comprises 15 residues. The V gene's germline CDR1 is SGHTA and CDR2 FQGNSA. The CDR3 is CASSLDLGDYNEQFF.

The rearrangement links TRBV5-1 to TRBJ2-7; the TRBD2 assignment by TCRdb is unverifiable without DNA. The CDR3 runs to 15 residues. The germline CDR1 and CDR2 sequences are SGHRS and YFSETQ. CDR3 sequence reads: CASSPPRDSAYEQYF.

The V gene is TRBV4-3, the J gene TRBJ1-1. Germline loops: CDR1 LGHNA, CDR2 YSLEER. This CDR3 is 15 amino acids long. The CDR3 loop reads CASSQEIGLNTEAFF.

This chain uses TRBV7-7 with TRBJ2-1; without DNA, the TCRdb call of TRBD1 cannot be checked. Germline values: CDR1 SSHAT, CDR2 FNYEAQ (reference sequence). The CDR3 loop spans 15 amino acids. The CDR3 is CASSLETGTGVEQFF.

The chain carries TRBV29-1 and TRBJ1-1. Looked up from germline, CDR1 is SQVTM and CDR2 is ANQGSEA. CDR3 length: 12 residues. The CDR3 reads CSVERGITEAFF. Using reference TRBV29-1 and TRBJ1-1 for the parts outside the CDR3, the full variable domain is SAVISQKPSRDICQRGTSLTIQCQVDSQVTMMFWYRQQPGQSLTLIATANQGSEATYESGFVIDKFPISRPNLTFSTLTVSNMSPEDSSIYLCSVERGITEAFFGQGTRLTVV.